One and the same sample provided the 5 T cell receptor beta chains below, sequenced in a study of blood T cell repertoires in COVID-19. Sequencing was performed with immunoSEQ multiplex PCR; in TCRdb, only in-frame clones are kept and a portion is missing. Among 100,000 to 150,000 clones listed, 81% were seen once. The specimen was peripheral blood. Receptors were obtained from a man aged 25-45 years with COVID-19, enrolled during active disease.

The V and J genes are TRBV27 and TRBJ1-5; no clear D gene. The germline V gene has CDR1 MNHEY and CDR2 SMNVEV (reference sequence). CDR3 length equals 17 residues. The germline V and J ends were trimmed by 5 bases and 0 bases, with 17 bases remaining between them. The CDR3 sequence: CASSPLTDDYSNQPQHF. The CDR3 DNA reads TGTGCCAGCAGTCCATTGACCGACGACTATAGCAATCAGCCCCAGCATTTT.

This clone is a singleton in its sample. Other DNA sequences in this specimen translate into the identical CDR3. V is TRBV4-1 and J is TRBJ1-5, with TRBD1 as a possible D gene (6 bases). The CDR3 runs 15 residues. V was shortened by 0 bases and J by 1 base, with 7 bases between the two germline ends. Germline lookup yields CDR1 MGHRA and CDR2 YSYEKL. The CDR3 sequence is CASSQDQGSNQPQHF. CDR3 DNA: TGCGCCAGCAGCCAAGACCAGGGGAGCAATCAGCCCCAGCATTTT.

The genes are TRBV6-5 and TRBJ1-3; D not resolved. In germline, CDR1 is MNHEY, CDR2 SVGAGI. This CDR3 is 15 amino acids long. V gave up 5 bases and J gave up 4 bases, with 15 bases separating them. The CDR3 sequence is CASSRGRTGGNTIYF. The CDR3 DNA reads TGTGCCAGCAGTCGCGGACGAACGGGAGGAAACACCATATATTTT.

V gene TRBV12-3 or TRBV12-4 combines with J gene TRBJ2-3; unclear D gene. This CDR3 contains 13 residues. V was pared by 2 bases and J by 8 bases, with 11 bases between. CDR3 sequence (DNA): TGTGCCAGCAGTTTAACGACTCAAAGTACGCAGTATTTT. Translated: CASSLTTQSTQYF.

CDR3 DNA sequence: TGTGCCAGTTCCGACAACCCCGGGGCCAACGTCCTGACTTTC. This sequence encodes CASSDNPGANVLTF. The chain joins TRBV19 to TRBJ2-6; no definite D call. This CDR3 comprises 14 residues. Germline values: CDR1 LNHDA, CDR2 SQIVND (reference sequence). Trimming removed 8 bases from V and 4 bases from J, with 12 bases in between.